Following are 22 T cell receptor beta chains from one sample sequenced in a study of radiotherapy plus CTLA-4 blockade in lung cancer. Sequencing was performed with immunoSEQ multiplex PCR; in TCRdb, only in-frame clones are kept and a portion is missing. This sample has more than 95,000 clones, with just under 80% found just once. The specimen comprised peripheral blood, sampled from a patient treated with radiotherapy plus ipilimumab. The receptor set was obtained from a human donor with non-small cell lung cancer who had a partial response to radiotherapy plus ipilimumab.

This chain joins TRBV28 and TRBJ2-7; a possible D gene is TRBD2 (6 bases). V shed 7 bases and J shed 1 base, with 11 bases lying between them. Germline CDR1 and CDR2: MDHEN and SYDVKM. The CDR3 extends over 13 amino acids. The CDR3 spells CASMAGPSYEQYF. As DNA, the CDR3 is TGTGCCAGCATGGCGGGGCCTTCCTACGAGCAGTACTTC.

The chain employs TRBV18 and TRBJ2-1; a possible D gene is TRBD2 (7 bases). Germline loops: CDR1 KGHSH, CDR2 LQKENI. The CDR3 runs to 15 residues. Trimming removed 3 bases at V and 7 bases at J, with 16 bases between. CDR3 nucleotides: TGTGCCAGCTCACCGGGGGGGCCCGGCAGAAATGAGCAGTTCTTC. Encoded protein: CASSPGGPGRNEQFF.

This clone was seen only once. The chain has TRBV30 and TRBJ2-1, with D unclear. V lost 2 bases and J lost 6, with 11 bases in between. Germline assignment: CDR1 GTSNPN and CDR2 SVGIG (reference sequence). This CDR3 spans 13 amino acids. The CDR3 reads CAWSSDGPNEQFF. Written as DNA, the CDR3 is TGTGCCTGGAGTTCAGATGGCCCCAATGAGCAGTTCTTC.

The chain uses TRBV27 and TRBJ2-1; D unresolved. From germline, CDR1 is MNHEY and CDR2 SMNVEV (reference sequence). The germline V and J ends were trimmed by 1 base and 0 bases, with 7 bases remaining between them. This CDR3 has 15 amino acids. The CDR3, as DNA: TGTGCCAGCAGTTTATTCGCGAGCTCCTACAATGAGCAGTTCTTC. This codes for CASSLFASSYNEQFF.

V is TRBV29-1 and J is TRBJ1-2, with D perhaps matching TRBD1 (5 bases). The CDR3 runs to 14 residues. In germline, CDR1 is SQVTM, CDR2 ANQGSEA. V lost 4 bases, J lost 2 bases, and 14 bases lay in between. The CDR3 nucleotides are TGCAGCGTTGCTTGGGGGGTCCCCAACTATGGCTACACCTTC. It codes for CSVAWGVPNYGYTF.

V gene TRBV5-1 combines with J gene TRBJ1-2; 7 bases match TRBD1. CDR1 and CDR2 (germline): SGHRS, YFSETQ. The CDR3 spans 16 residues. Trimming removed 4 bases from V and 3 bases from J; junction bases left unmatched: 12. The CDR3 region has the DNA TGCGCCAGCAGCCCCGGGACAGCCTCCCGGGACTATGGCTACACCTTC. It specifies CASSPGTASRDYGYTF.

The chain links TRBV28 to TRBJ2-2; 11 nucleotides match TRBD2. CDR1 MDHEN and CDR2 SYDVKM come from the germline V gene. This CDR3 has 15 residues. After removal of 3 bases from V and 7 bases from J, the junction contained 4 bases not matched to a gene. CDR3 protein: CASSLTGLAGGELFF. CDR3 in DNA: TGTGCCAGCAGTTTGACCGGACTAGCGGGCGGGGAGCTGTTTTTT.

The gene calls are TRBV7-2 and TRBJ2-6; 8 bases are shared with TRBD1. J lost 1 base, V lost 7 bases, and 9 bases had no gene match. CDR1 is SGHTA and CDR2 is FQGNSA in the germline V gene. The CDR3 is 17 amino acids. CDR3 coding DNA: TGTGCCAGCATAACCTCAGGGGGCGGTTCTGGGGCCAACGTCCTGACTTTC. Encoded protein: CASITSGGGSGANVLTF.

V and J are TRBV7-2 and TRBJ2-7; perhaps TRBD1 as D (6 bases). CDR1 and CDR2 (germline): SGHTA, FQGNSA. The length of the CDR3 is 16 residues. The V end lost 1 base, the J end lost 0 bases, and 13 bases lay between the germline ends. DNA of the CDR3: TGTGCCAGCAGCTTAGTATCGGACAGCCGCTCCTACGAGCAGTACTTC. It is translated as CASSLVSDSRSYEQYF.

The chain links TRBV15 to TRBJ1-5; D perhaps matches TRBD1 (6 bases). CDR3 length: 14 residues. Trimming took 1 base from V and 5 from J, leaving 9 bases between them. CDR1 and CDR2 from the germline V gene are LNHNV and YYDKDF (reference sequence). The CDR3 DNA follows: TGTGCCACCAGCAGAGGACAGGCCGATCAGCCCCAGCATTTT. Translated: CATSRGQADQPQHF.

The chain carries TRBV5-8 and TRBJ1-5; a weak D match, TRBD1 (6 bases). Germline CDR1 reads SGHTS; CDR2 reads YDEGEE. The CDR3 totals 15 residues. The V end was cut by 1 base, the J end by 7 bases, with 15 bases between. CDR3 in amino acids: CASSLTMWGLQPQHF. The CDR3 DNA reads as TGTGCCAGCAGCTTGACAATGTGGGGGCTCCAGCCCCAGCATTTT.

This chain connects TRBV11-2 to TRBJ2-5; D not resolved. This CDR3 has 11 amino acids. V shed 5 bases and J shed 5 bases, with 6 bases lying between them. CDR1 is SGHAT, CDR2 FQNNGV, per germline. The CDR3 sequence: CASSTRETQYF. The CDR3 coding sequence is TGTGCCAGCAGCACGAGGGAGACCCAGTACTTC.

The CDR3 nucleotides are TGTGCCAGCAGCTTGAAGTGGACAGCCTACTCCTACAATGAGCAGTTCTTC. Its protein is CASSLKWTAYSYNEQFF. The chain employs TRBV5-6 and TRBJ2-1; a possible D gene is TRBD1 (6 bases). Trimming took 1 base from V and 0 from J, leaving 14 bases between them. Germline lookup yields CDR1 SGHDT and CDR2 YYEEEE. The CDR3 is 17 amino acids.

V usage is TRBV5-1 and J usage is TRBJ1-2, with 8 bases lining up with TRBD1. The V and J ends lost 5 bases and 4 bases, in that order; junction bases with no gene match: 10. The CDR3 is 15 residues long. Germline-derived CDR1 and CDR2 are SGHRS and YFSETQ. As DNA, the CDR3 is TGCGCCAGCAGAACCGGACAGGGCCCGATCTATGGCTACACCTTC. This translates into CASRTGQGPIYGYTF.

This chain uses TRBV6-1 with TRBJ2-1; a weak D match, TRBD1 (5 bases). Trimming pared 4 bases from V and 9 bases from J, leaving 10 bases between. The CDR3 contains 12 residues. Germline V gene data show CDR1 as MNHNS and CDR2 as SASEGT. This chain's CDR3 is CASSAARGEQFF. DNA for the CDR3: TGTGCCAGCAGTGCCGCTAGGGGTGAGCAGTTCTTC.

This chain connects TRBV5-4 to TRBJ1-2; 9 bases are a match to TRBD1. Germline V gives CDR1 SGHNT, CDR2 YYREEE (reference sequence). The length of the CDR3 is 14 residues. V shed 4 bases and J 5 bases; nucleotides not matched to a gene: 6. The CDR3 loop is CASSPGQGNYGYTF. The CDR3 DNA sequence: TGTGCCAGCAGCCCGGGACAGGGTAATTATGGCTACACCTTC.

The chain is built from TRBV28 and TRBJ2-3, with TRBD2 matching over 8 bases. The CDR3 contains 15 residues. Germline assignment: CDR1 MDHEN and CDR2 SYDVKM. V dropped 6 bases and J dropped 9; count of bases not matched to a gene: 14. CDR3 in DNA: TGTGCCAGCAGCGGGTTAGCGGGGACGTTGGGGACGCAGTATTTT. Its translation: CASSGLAGTLGTQYF.

This clone was seen only a few times. The chain joins TRBV19 to TRBJ1-5, with D perhaps matching TRBD1 (5 bases). V lost 2 bases and J 0 bases, leaving 8 bases between the germline ends. CDR3 length: 15 residues. From germline, CDR1 is LNHDA and CDR2 SQIVND (reference sequence). Written as DNA, the CDR3 is TGTGCCAGTAGTATACCGGGGGATAGCAATCAGCCCCAGCATTTT. Protein product: CASSIPGDSNQPQHF.

The CDR3 loop reads CAISESEMSSYNEQFF. Written as DNA, the CDR3 is TGTGCCATCAGTGAGTCTGAGATGAGCTCCTACAATGAGCAGTTCTTC. V usage is TRBV10-3 and J usage is TRBJ2-1; no clear D gene. This CDR3 spans 16 amino acids. Per germline, CDR1 ENHRY and CDR2 SYGVKD. V lost 0 bases and J 0 bases, leaving 9 bases between the germline ends.

The chain uses TRBV28 and TRBJ1-1, with D possibly being TRBD1 (6 bases). This CDR3 comprises 14 residues. The germline V gene has CDR1 MDHEN and CDR2 SYDVKM. Trimming took off 6 bases at V and 4 bases at J, with 15 bases between the two ends. CDR3 in DNA: TGTGCCAGCAGACAGGGAAGTGTCTCCACTGAAGCTTTCTTT. This encodes CASRQGSVSTEAFF.

The chain uses TRBV7-9 and TRBJ2-2; 14 bases agree with TRBD2. Germline V gives CDR1 SEHNR, CDR2 FQNEAQ (reference sequence). The CDR3 has 18 residues. Trimming took 2 bases from V and 5 from J; bases not matched to a gene: 7. The CDR3 sequence: CASSLRGLAGGFTGELFF. The CDR3 DNA reads as TGTGCCAGCAGCTTACGCGGACTAGCGGGAGGTTTTACCGGGGAGCTGTTTTTT. The whole variable domain, filled in from reference TRBV7-9 and TRBJ2-2, reads DTGVSQNPRHKITKRGQNVTFRCDPISEHNRLYWYRQTLGQGPEFLTYFQNEAQLEKSRLLSDRFSAERPKGSFSTLEIQRTEQGDSAMYLCASSLRGLAGGFTGELFFGEGSRLTVL.

This clone was counted a few times. Relative to the germline gene, one junction end is altered; a read error may explain this. The chain joins TRBV10-3 to TRBJ1-2; D remains unclear. There are 15 residues in the CDR3. CDR1 and CDR2 (germline): ENHRY, SYGVKD. The CDR3 DNA follows: TGTGCCAGCAGTGAAGCTCAGGCCTCTCACTATGGCTACACCTTC. Translated: CASSEAQASHYGYTF.